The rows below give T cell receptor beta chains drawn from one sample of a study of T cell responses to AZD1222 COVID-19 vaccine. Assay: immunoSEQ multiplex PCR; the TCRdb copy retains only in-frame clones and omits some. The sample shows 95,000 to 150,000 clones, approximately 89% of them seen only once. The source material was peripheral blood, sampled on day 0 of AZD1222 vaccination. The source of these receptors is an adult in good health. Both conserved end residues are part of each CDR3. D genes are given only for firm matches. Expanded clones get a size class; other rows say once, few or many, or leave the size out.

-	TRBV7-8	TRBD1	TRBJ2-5	TGTGCCAGCAGCTTAGCGGTGGGACAGAGGGTGGCGGAGACCCAGTACTTC	CASSLAVGQRVAETQYF
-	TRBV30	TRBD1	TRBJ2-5	TGTGCCTGGAGTGTACCCGGTCAGGGGGCCGGGACCCAGTACTTC	CAWSVPGQGAGTQYF
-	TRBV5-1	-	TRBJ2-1	TGCGCCAGCGGGAGCTCCTACAATGAGCAGTTCTTC	CASGSSYNEQFF
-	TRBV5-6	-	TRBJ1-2	TGTGCCAGCAGCTGGTTAGGAGCTAACTATGGCTACACCTTC	CASSWLGANYGYTF
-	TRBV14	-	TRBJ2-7	TGTGCCAGCAGCCCCGGGACGCGGAGCTCCTACGAGCAGTACTTC	CASSPGTRSSYEQYF
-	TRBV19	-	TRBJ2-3	TGTGCCAGTAGTATTTCAGGGTACTTGACAGATACGCAGTATTTT	CASSISGYLTDTQYF
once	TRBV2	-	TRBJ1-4	TGTGCCAGCAGTGGGGCAGGGGTGACTAATGAAAAACTGTTTTTT	CASSGAGVTNEKLFF
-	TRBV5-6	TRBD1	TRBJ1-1	TGTGCCAGCAGCTTGGTGGCAGGGGGGAACACTGAAGCTTTCTTT	CASSLVAGGNTEAFF
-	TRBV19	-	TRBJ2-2	TGTGCCAGTAGTCCTGATAACACCGGGGAGCTGTTTTTT	CASSPDNTGELFF
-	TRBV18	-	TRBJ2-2	TGTGCCAGCTCACCTGGAGGGGGGACGAACACCGGGGAGCTGTTTTTT	CASSPGGGTNTGELFF
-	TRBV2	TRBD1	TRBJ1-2	TGTGCCAGCAGTGCTATCGACAGGGCTAGCTATGGCTACACCTTC	CASSAIDRASYGYTF
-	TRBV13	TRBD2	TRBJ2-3	TGTGCCAGCAGCTACGGACTAGCGGGAGGGTCAGATACGCAGTATTTT	CASSYGLAGGSDTQYF
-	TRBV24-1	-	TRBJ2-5	TGTGCCACCAGTTACCCCGGGCCTAACGGGGAGACCCAGTACTTC	CATSYPGPNGETQYF
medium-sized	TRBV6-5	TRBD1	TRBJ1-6	TGTGCCAGCAGTTATTCCGACAGGGGATGGTATTCACCCCTCCACTTT	CASSYSDRGWYSPLHF
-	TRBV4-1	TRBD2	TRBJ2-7	TGCGCCAGCAGCCAACAAGCGGGAGCGGGCTACGAGCAGTACTTC	CASSQQAGAGYEQYF
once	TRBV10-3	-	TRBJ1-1	TGTGCCATCAGGGCCCGTGGAGGACTGGAGGGCACTGAAGCTTTCTTT	CAIRARGGLEGTEAFF
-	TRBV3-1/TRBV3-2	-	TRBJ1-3	TGTGCCAGCAGCCAAGCGGCCCGTGGGCATGGAGGAAACACCATATATTTT	CASSQAARGHGGNTIYF
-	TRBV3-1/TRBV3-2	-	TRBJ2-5	TGTGCCAGCAGCCAGAGAGGTAGGCAAGAGACCCAGTACTTC	CASSQRGRQETQYF
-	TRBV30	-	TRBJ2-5	TGTGCCTGGACAGTTCAAAGGGTAGAGACCCAGTACTTC	CAWTVQRVETQYF
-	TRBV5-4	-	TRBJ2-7	TGTGCCAGCACCACGGGGACGTCGTACGAGCAGTACTTC	CASTTGTSYEQYF
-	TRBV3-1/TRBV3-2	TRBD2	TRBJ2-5	TGTGCCAGCAGCCCCGGACTAGCGGGAGGGTTCGGAGAGACCCAGTACTTC	CASSPGLAGGFGETQYF
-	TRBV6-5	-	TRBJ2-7	TGTGCCAGCAGTTACGCCGGGGGCGAGCAGTACTTC	CASSYAGGEQYF
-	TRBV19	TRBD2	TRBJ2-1	TGTGCCAGCCGGTGGACTAGCGGGAGTAGTGAGCAGTTCTTC	CASRWTSGSSEQFF
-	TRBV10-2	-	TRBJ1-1	TGCGCCAGCAGTGATTTGACCGGAGGGGACACTGAAGCTTTCTTT	CASSDLTGGDTEAFF
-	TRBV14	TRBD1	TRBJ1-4	TGTGCCAGCAGCCAAAACAGGGGGCGCGGTGAAAAACTGTTTTTT	CASSQNRGRGEKLFF
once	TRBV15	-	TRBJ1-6	TGTGCCACCAGGCCTAGGTCCTCAGAAAGATCACCCCTCCACTTT	CATRPRSSERSPLHF